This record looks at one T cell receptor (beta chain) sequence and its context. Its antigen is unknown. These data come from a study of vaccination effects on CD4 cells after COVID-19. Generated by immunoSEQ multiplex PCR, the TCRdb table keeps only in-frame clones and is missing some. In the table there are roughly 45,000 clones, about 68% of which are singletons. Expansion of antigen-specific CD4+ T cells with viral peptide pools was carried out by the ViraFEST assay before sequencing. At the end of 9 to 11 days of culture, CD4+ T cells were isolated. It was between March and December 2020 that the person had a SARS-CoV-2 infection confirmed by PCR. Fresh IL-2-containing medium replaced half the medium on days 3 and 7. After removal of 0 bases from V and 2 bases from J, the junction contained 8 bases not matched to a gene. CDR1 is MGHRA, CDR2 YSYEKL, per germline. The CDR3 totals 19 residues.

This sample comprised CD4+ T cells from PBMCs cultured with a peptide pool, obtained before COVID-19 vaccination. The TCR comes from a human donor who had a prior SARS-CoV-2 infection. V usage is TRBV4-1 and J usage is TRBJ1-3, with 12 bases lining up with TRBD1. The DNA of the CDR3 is TGCGCCAGCAGCCAAGATGGGACAGGGGGCAACCGGGCTGGAAACACCATATATTTT. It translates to CASSQDGTGGNRAGNTIYF.